Below, 18 T cell receptor beta chains from the same sample are listed, as sequenced in a study of PD-1 blockade in mismatch repair-deficient tumors. Data came from immunoSEQ multiplex PCR; TCRdb stores just in-frame clones and leaves some out. The table has around 15,000 clones, about 80% seen once; the top ten hold about 3.4%. This sample comprised PBMCs, obtained 4 weeks after starting pembrolizumab. All receptors come from an adult with mismatch repair-deficient cancer.

DNA for the CDR3: TGTGCCAGTAGTCCCTCCACCCTAGTGGGGGCCAACGTCCTGACTTTC. Its translation: CASSPSTLVGANVLTF. V gene TRBV19 combines with J gene TRBJ2-6, with D uncertain. This CDR3 is built from 16 residues. Trimming took 5 bases from V and 4 from J, leaving 15 bases between them. Germline CDR1 and CDR2: LNHDA and SQIVND (reference sequence).

The chain uses TRBV19 and TRBJ1-2, with 8 bases that match TRBD1. V dropped 6 bases and J dropped 3; count of bases not matched to a gene: 12. Germline CDR1 LNHDA, CDR2 SQIVND (reference sequence). The CDR3 extends over 16 amino acids. DNA for the CDR3: TGTGCCAGTAGAGAAGAAGACAGGGGCCGATACTATGGCTACACCTTC. Residues: CASREEDRGRYYGYTF.

V usage is TRBV6-1 and J usage is TRBJ2-7, with TRBD2 matching 10 bases. The CDR3 has 16 residues. Per the germline V gene, CDR1 is MNHNS and CDR2 is SASEGT. Germline trimming cut 2 bases from V and 3 bases from J; bases unmatched to any gene: 7. The CDR3: CASSEPGGTSVYEQYF. CDR3 coding DNA: TGTGCCAGCAGTGAACCCGGAGGGACTAGCGTCTACGAGCAGTACTTC.

The J gene is TRBJ2-1, the V gene TRBV5-1; 11 bases are a match to TRBD2. Germline V lookup: CDR1 SGHRS, CDR2 YFSETQ. The V gene end was trimmed by 4 bases and the J gene end by 2 bases; junction bases not matched to a gene: 2. The CDR3 contains 15 residues. The CDR3 DNA reads as TGCGCCAGCAGCCAGACTAGCGGGGCCTACAATGAGCAGTTCTTC. This gives the protein CASSQTSGAYNEQFF.

J is TRBJ2-7 and V is TRBV4-2, with 10 bases aligning to TRBD2. CDR1 LGHNA and CDR2 YNFKEQ come from the germline V gene. V gave up 5 bases and J gave up 0 bases; unmatched junction bases: 4. The CDR3 extends over 15 amino acids. The CDR3 DNA sequence: TGTGCCAGCAGCTCACTAGCGGGAAGCTCCTACGAGCAGTACTTC. Residues: CASSSLAGSSYEQYF.

The chain uses TRBV6-5 and TRBJ1-2, with TRBD1 identical over 7 bases. This CDR3 comprises 14 residues. The trim removed 5 bases at V and 0 bases at J, leaving 3 bases unmatched. The V gene's germline CDR1 is MNHEY and CDR2 SVGAGI. The CDR3 here is CASSRTGSNYGYTF. The DNA of the CDR3 is TGTGCCAGCAGTCGGACAGGATCTAACTATGGCTACACCTTC.

The V and J genes are TRBV28 and TRBJ1-6; 8 bases map to TRBD1. The ends lost 6 bases at V and 6 bases at J; junction bases unmatched: 7. Germline-derived CDR1 and CDR2 are MDHEN and SYDVKM. The CDR3 runs to 15 residues. Written as DNA, the CDR3 is TGTGCCAGCAGCCCCGGGACAGGAGGTAATTCACCCCTCCACTTT. This gives the protein CASSPGTGGNSPLHF.

The chain uses TRBV28 and TRBJ1-2, with 7 bases matching TRBD1. Looked up from germline, CDR1 is MDHEN and CDR2 is SYDVKM. The ends lost 3 bases at V and 4 bases at J; junction bases unmatched: 8. CDR3 length: 15 amino acids. The CDR3 DNA reads TGTGCCAGCAGTTTCCCCGGGACAGCTTCCTATGGCTACACCTTC. The encoded protein is CASSFPGTASYGYTF.

The CDR3 bases are TGCGCCAGCAGTCATTTATTCAATGGGGGGGGAAGGAGGGAGACCCAGTACTTC. It is translated as CASSHLFNGGGRRETQYF. V and J are TRBV23-1 and TRBJ2-5, with TRBD2 matching over 7 bases. TRBV23-1 is known as an ORF, though its function is uncertain. With V trimmed by 3 bases and J by 5 bases, 18 bases remained unmatched. This CDR3 is 18 amino acids long.

The gene calls are TRBV10-3 and TRBJ2-7, with D possibly being TRBD1 (6 bases). Per the germline V gene, CDR1 is ENHRY and CDR2 is SYGVKD. This CDR3 spans 14 amino acids. Trimming took 3 bases from V and 2 from J, leaving 11 bases between them. The CDR3 nucleotides read TGTGCCATCAGTGAAAAGACAGGACCCTACGAGCAGTACTTC. Residues: CAISEKTGPYEQYF.

This clone was seen a few times. This chain joins TRBV2 and TRBJ2-7; maybe TRBD1 (6 bases). The V gene's germline CDR1 is SNHLY and CDR2 FYNNEI. The CDR3 spans 13 residues. The germline V and J ends were trimmed by 3 bases and 1 base, with 7 bases remaining between them. CDR3 loop: CASSEGASYEQYF. The CDR3, as DNA: TGTGCCAGCAGTGAGGGGGCGTCCTACGAGCAGTACTTC.

This rearrangement joins TRBV4-1 to TRBJ2-5, with a weak D call TRBD1 (5 bases). The J call is doubtful: the DNA matches TRBJ2-7 better. The CDR3 totals 13 residues. CDR1 is MGHRA, CDR2 YSYEKL, per germline. Here the CDR3 DNA reads TGCGCCAGCAGCCGACCAGGGTACGACGAGCAGTACTTC. This sequence encodes CASSRPGYDEQYF.

The chain uses TRBV6-5 and TRBJ2-1; 8 nucleotides match TRBD2. Trimming cost V 2 bases and J 8 bases; bases outside gene matches: 5. Germline values: CDR1 MNHEY, CDR2 SVGAGI. The CDR3 sequence is 14 residues long. CDR3 nucleotides: TGTGCCAGCAGTTACACGGGACTAGACGATGAGCAGTTCTTC. Its translation is CASSYTGLDDEQFF.

This clone came up once. The V call is TRBV30, the J call TRBJ1-2; D is ambiguous. Deletions cut 0 bases from V and 8 bases from J, with 13 bases between. Germline values: CDR1 GTSNPN, CDR2 SVGIG (reference sequence). The length of the CDR3 is 13 residues. CDR3 amino acids: CAWSVSPTGGYTF. In DNA form, the CDR3 reads TGTGCCTGGAGTGTATCCCCGACGGGAGGCTACACCTTC. The entire variable domain, with the rest obtained from reference TRBV30 and TRBJ1-2, is as follows: SQTIHQWPATLVQPVGSPLSLECTVEGTSNPNLYWYRQAAGRGLQLLFYSVGIGQISSEVPQNLSASRPQDRQFILSSKKLLLSDSGFYLCAWSVSPTGGYTFGSGTRLTVV.

The J gene is TRBJ2-5, the V gene TRBV5-6; no definite D call. V was trimmed by 1 base and J by 7 bases, leaving 14 bases between them. Germline CDR1 and CDR2: SGHDT and YYEEEE. The CDR3 runs 14 residues. CDR3 protein: CASSLYSPKGTQYF. CDR3 nucleotide sequence: TGTGCCAGCAGCTTGTACAGCCCCAAAGGGACCCAGTACTTC.

This chain connects TRBV5-1 to TRBJ2-6; D perhaps matches TRBD2 (5 bases). CDR1 and CDR2 from the germline V gene are SGHRS and YFSETQ. Trimming stripped 4 bases from V and 3 bases from J, with 14 bases between. CDR3 length: 16 amino acids. CDR3 nucleotide sequence: TGCGCCAGCAGCCCTGCGGCGGGCGGTGGGGCCAACGTCCTGACTTTC. This encodes CASSPAAGGGANVLTF.

The chain has TRBV19 and TRBJ2-7, with TRBD2 matching over 15 bases. In germline, CDR1 is LNHDA, CDR2 SQIVND (reference sequence). The CDR3 runs to 14 residues. V gave up 8 bases and J gave up 3 bases; unmatched junction bases: 2. The CDR3 sequence is CASGLAGGFYEQYF. As DNA, the CDR3 is TGTGCCAGTGGACTAGCGGGAGGGTTCTACGAGCAGTACTTC.

This clone was detected only a few times. The rearrangement links TRBV4-1 to TRBJ2-7; tentative D call: TRBD2 (6 bases). CDR1 and CDR2 (germline): MGHRA, YSYEKL. V dropped 0 bases and J dropped 3 bases, with 15 bases sitting between them. The CDR3 contains 16 residues. CDR3 protein: CASSQEGRDPRYEQYF. The CDR3 DNA follows: TGCGCCAGCAGCCAAGAAGGGCGGGACCCACGCTACGAGCAGTACTTC.